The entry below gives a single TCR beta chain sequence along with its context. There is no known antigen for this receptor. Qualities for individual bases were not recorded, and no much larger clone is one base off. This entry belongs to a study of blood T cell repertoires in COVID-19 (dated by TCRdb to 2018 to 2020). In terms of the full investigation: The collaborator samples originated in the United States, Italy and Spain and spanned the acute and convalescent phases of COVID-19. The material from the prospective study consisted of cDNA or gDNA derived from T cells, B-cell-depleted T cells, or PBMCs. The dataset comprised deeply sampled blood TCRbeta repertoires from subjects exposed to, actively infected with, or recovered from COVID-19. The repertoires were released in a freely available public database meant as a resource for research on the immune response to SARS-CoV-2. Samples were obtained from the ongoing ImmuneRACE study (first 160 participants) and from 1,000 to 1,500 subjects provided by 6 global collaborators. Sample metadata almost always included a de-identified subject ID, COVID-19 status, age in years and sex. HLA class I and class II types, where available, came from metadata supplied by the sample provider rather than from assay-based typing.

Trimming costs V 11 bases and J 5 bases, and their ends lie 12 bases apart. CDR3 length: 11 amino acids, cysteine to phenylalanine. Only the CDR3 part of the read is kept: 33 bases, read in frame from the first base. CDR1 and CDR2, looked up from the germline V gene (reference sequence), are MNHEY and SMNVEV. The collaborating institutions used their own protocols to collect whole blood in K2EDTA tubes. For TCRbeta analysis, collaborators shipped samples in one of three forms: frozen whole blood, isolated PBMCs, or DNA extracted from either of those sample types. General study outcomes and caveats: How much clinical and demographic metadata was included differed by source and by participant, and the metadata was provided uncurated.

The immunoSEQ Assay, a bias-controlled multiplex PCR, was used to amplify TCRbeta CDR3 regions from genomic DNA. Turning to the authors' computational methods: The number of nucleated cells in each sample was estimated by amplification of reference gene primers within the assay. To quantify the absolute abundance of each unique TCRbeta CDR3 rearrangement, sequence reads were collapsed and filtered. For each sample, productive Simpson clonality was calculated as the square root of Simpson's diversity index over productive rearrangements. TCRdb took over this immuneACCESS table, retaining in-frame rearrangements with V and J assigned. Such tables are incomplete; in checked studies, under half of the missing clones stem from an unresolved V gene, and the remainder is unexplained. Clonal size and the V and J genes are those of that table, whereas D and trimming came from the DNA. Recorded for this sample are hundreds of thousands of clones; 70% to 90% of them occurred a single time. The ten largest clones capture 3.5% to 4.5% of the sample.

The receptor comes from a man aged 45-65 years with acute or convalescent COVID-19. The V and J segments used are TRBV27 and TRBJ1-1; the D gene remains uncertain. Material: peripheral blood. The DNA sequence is TGTGCCGCCAGAGGTTCTACTGAAGCTTTCTTT. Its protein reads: CAARGSTEAFF.